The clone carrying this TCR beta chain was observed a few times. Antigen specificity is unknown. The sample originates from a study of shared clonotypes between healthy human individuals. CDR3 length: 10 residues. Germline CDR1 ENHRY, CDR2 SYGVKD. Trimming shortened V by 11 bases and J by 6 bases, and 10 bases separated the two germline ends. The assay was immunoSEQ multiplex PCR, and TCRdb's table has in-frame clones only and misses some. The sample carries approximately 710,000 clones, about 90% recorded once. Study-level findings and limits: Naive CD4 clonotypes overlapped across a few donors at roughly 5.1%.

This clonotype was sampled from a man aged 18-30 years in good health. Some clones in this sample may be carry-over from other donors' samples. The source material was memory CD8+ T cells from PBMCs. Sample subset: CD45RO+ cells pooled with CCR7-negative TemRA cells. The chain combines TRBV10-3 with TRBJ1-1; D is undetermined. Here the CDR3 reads CASAGAEAFF. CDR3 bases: TGTGCCTCGGCGGGAGCTGAAGCTTTCTTT.